This TCR beta chain was obtained from a study of T cell changes during pregnancy in multiple sclerosis. Germline V gene lookup returns CDR1 SNHLY and CDR2 FYNNEI. The length of the CDR3 is 13 residues. The V end was cut by 3 bases, the J end by 5 bases, with 10 bases between. Generated by immunoSEQ multiplex PCR, the TCRdb table keeps only in-frame clones and is missing some. The top ten hold 0.65% to 0.9% of the sample, which has 25,000 to 30,000 clones, around nine tenths seen once. The sequencing used CD4+ T cells from peripheral blood mononuclear cells, collected in the first trimester of pregnancy. The origin of this receptor is a female donor with multiple sclerosis, enrolled in a pregnancy study. The V call is TRBV2, the J call TRBJ1-2; no definite D call. The DNA for the CDR3 is TGTGCCAGCAGTGAGACACTGACATATGGCTACACCTTC. Translation: CASSETLTYGYTF.